This T cell receptor beta chain came from a study of cytomegalovirus exposure and HLA in healthy donors. The ends were cut back, 3 bases at V and 4 bases at J, with 9 bases in the middle. The CDR3 runs 13 residues. CDR1 is LNHNV and CDR2 is YYDKDF in the germline V gene (reference sequence). Researchers ran the PCR with 60 Vbeta and 13 Jbeta primers. TCRdb's copy holds only in-frame clones and misses some; the assay was immunoSEQ multiplex PCR. The sample records under 150,000 clones, roughly 80% being singletons. Source material: PBMCs. The origin of this receptor is a woman in her forties in good health and CMV-seronegative. V gene TRBV15 combines with J gene TRBJ1-2; no reliable D call. The CDR3 region is CATSSAHGYGYTF. CDR3 sequence (DNA): TGTGCCACCAGCAGCGCACATGGCTATGGCTACACCTTC.